This T cell receptor beta chain was identified during a study of blood T cell repertoires in COVID-19. Study overall: The analysed material was cDNA or gDNA that came from T cells, B-cell-depleted T cells, or PBMCs.

Original methodology: Amplification of reference gene primers provided the estimated nucleated cell counts. The table came from immunoSEQ multiplex PCR; TCRdb's copy has only in-frame clones and leaves some out. The V and J calls and clone size come from that table; D and trimming were worked out from the DNA. Of hundreds of thousands of clones in the sample, over 80% were seen once. Those who participated ranged in age from roughly 18 to 90 years and resided in about two dozen US areas. Participant reports of clinical history set cohort assignment. Per germline, CDR1 MNHEY and CDR2 SMNVEV (reference sequence). This CDR3 region has 14 residues. Deletions cut 0 bases from V and 3 bases from J, with 9 bases between.

The gene calls are TRBV27 and TRBJ2-7; possible D gene TRBD1, 5 bases. This TCR was recovered from a man aged 50 to 59 who had been exposed to COVID-19. Source material: PBMCs or T cells enriched from blood (not recorded which). CDR3 sequence reads: CASSLSARDYEQYV. The DNA of the CDR3 is TGTGCCAGCAGTTTATCAGCCAGGGACTACGAGCAGTACGTC.